A selection of T cell receptor beta chains follows, all from one sample in a study of cytomegalovirus exposure and HLA in healthy donors. The repertoire was sequenced with immunoSEQ multiplex PCR; TCRdb's copy has only in-frame clones and lacks some. The sample carries some 110,000 clones, around 15% recorded once. The sample taken for sequencing was PBMCs. The receptors here all came from a female donor in good health and CMV-seronegative. Both conserved end residues are part of each CDR3. A D gene is named only where the DNA matches it firmly. Clone size is not always given. Where it is, it says once, few, many or a class for expanded clones.

J: TRBJ2-7
V: TRBV4-1
D: TRBD1
size: .
CDR3: CASSRPFTGVSSYEQYF
DNA: TGCGCCAGCAGCCGCCCTTTTACAGGGGTGAGCTCCTACGAGCAGTACTTC

J: TRBJ2-7
V: TRBV7-6
D: TRBD1
size: .
CDR3: CASSHGTGTDHYEQYF
DNA: TGTGCCAGCAGCCACGGCACCGGGACAGATCACTACGAGCAGTACTTC

J: TRBJ1-5
V: TRBV7-9
D: TRBD1
size: few
CDR3: CASSTTGNGQPQHF
DNA: TGTGCCAGCAGCACGACAGGGAACGGGCAGCCCCAGCATTTT

J: TRBJ2-7
V: TRBV6-5
D: TRBD2
size: .
CDR3: CASSYSALAGTSEQYF
DNA: TGTGCCAGCAGTTACTCTGCCTTAGCGGGAACTTCCGAGCAGTACTTC

J: TRBJ2-4
V: TRBV5-4
D: .
size: few
CDR3: CASSLGGVSRNIQYF
DNA: TGTGCCAGCAGCTTGGGAGGCGTCTCAAGGAACATTCAGTACTTC

J: TRBJ1-3
V: TRBV7-8
D: TRBD1
size: few
CDR3: CASSPRRGTNTIYF
DNA: TGTGCCAGCAGCCCGCGCAGGGGGACAAACACCATATATTTT

J: TRBJ1-2
V: TRBV9
D: .
size: .
CDR3: CASSVGGPGDGYTF
DNA: TGTGCCAGCAGCGTAGGCGGGCCAGGGGATGGCTACACCTTC

J: TRBJ2-5
V: TRBV6-1
D: .
size: few
CDR3: CASRDSTPLETQYF
DNA: TGTGCCAGCAGGGACTCTACACCCCTGGAGACCCAGTACTTC

J: TRBJ2-1
V: TRBV30
D: TRBD1
size: .
CDR3: CAWNRGDRGWNEQFF
DNA: TGTGCCTGGAATAGGGGGGACAGGGGGTGGAATGAGCAGTTCTTC

J: TRBJ2-5
V: TRBV5-4
D: TRBD1
size: .
CDR3: CASSLRLGRRAGPGGTQYF
DNA: TGTGCCAGCAGCTTGAGGTTGGGACGAAGGGCTGGGCCAGGGGGGACCCAGTACTTC